This T cell receptor (beta chain) was observed in a study of glioma-infiltrating T cells. On this clonotype itself: A read error is possible here, since a much larger clone lies one base away.

The iRepertoire nested amplicon-rescue multiplex PCR amplified TCR alpha and beta CDR3s from RNA. Using its own MiXCR run on the multiplex PCR reads, TCRdb lists one record per CDR3 protein. The table lists about 180,000 distinct CDR3 sequences, around 42% of them singletons. The CDR3 sequence is 10 residues long. The germline gives CDR1 SQVTM, CDR2 ANQGSEA. V usage is TRBV29-1 and J usage is TRBJ2-1; D is ambiguous. The clonotype originates from a human donor with low-grade glioma or glioblastoma, undergoing nonglioma brain surgery, or in good health (not recorded which). Input material: glioma tissue, nonneoplastic brain tissue, or PBMCs (not recorded which). The DNA for the CDR3 is TGCAGCGTTGCACACAATAAGCAGTTCTTC. Amino acid sequence: CSVAHNKQFF.